This T cell receptor beta chain was recorded in a study of OX40 agonist ivuxolimab in advanced cancers. Using immunoSEQ multiplex PCR, the repertoire was profiled, and TCRdb retains in-frame clones only, with some absent. The sample shows some 68,000 clones, around 89% of them seen only once. The CDR3 is made up of 15 amino acids. Per germline, CDR1 SGHTA and CDR2 FQGNSA. The V segment lost 3 bases and the J segment 0 bases; nucleotides outside the gene matches: 4. J is TRBJ1-1 and V is TRBV7-2; TRBD1 aligns across 7 bases. Sequencing used CD4+ or CD8+ T cells sorted from blood, obtained in a trial of the OX40 agonist ivuxolimab. The TCR comes from an adult with an advanced solid tumor such as melanoma, head and neck, liver or kidney cancer. CDR3 bases: TGTGCCAGCAGCTTCTCCGGGACAGTGAACACTGAAGCTTTCTTT. The encoded protein is CASSFSGTVNTEAFF.